The rows below give T cell receptor beta chains drawn from one sample of a study of graft-versus-host responses after intestinal transplantation. The assay was immunoSEQ multiplex PCR, and TCRdb's table has in-frame clones only and misses some. The sample consists of roughly 97,000 clones, roughly 87% of them appearing once. Antigen specificity for these receptors is unknown. Here the sequenced sample was unstimulated CD4+ T cells sorted from spleen or lymph node cells, taken before intestinal transplant. The receptors stem from a human donor who received an intestinal transplant. The CDR3 runs from the conserved cysteine through the conserved F or W. Each record gives: clone size, J gene, V gene, D gene, CDR3 DNA, CDR3 protein. D genes are given only for firm matches. Not all rows give a size; the values are once, few, many and, for expanded clones, a class.

clone_size: -; j_call: TRBJ2-5; v_call: TRBV5-1; d_call: -; cdr3_nt: TGCGCCAGCCAGCGTGGACCCTCGGGGGACCAAGAGACCCAGTACTTC; cdr3_aa: CASQRGPSGDQETQYF
clone_size: -; j_call: TRBJ2-2; v_call: TRBV30; d_call: TRBD2; cdr3_nt: TGTGCCTGGAGTGGAGGGCTAGCGGGAGGAGGGACCGGGGAGCTGTTTTTT; cdr3_aa: CAWSGGLAGGGTGELFF
clone_size: -; j_call: TRBJ1-2; v_call: TRBV7-9; d_call: -; cdr3_nt: TGTGCCAGCAGCCCCCAGGGTGGATATGGCTACACCTTC; cdr3_aa: CASSPQGGYGYTF
clone_size: few; j_call: TRBJ1-1; v_call: TRBV5-1; d_call: TRBD1; cdr3_nt: TGCGCCAGCAGCGCCGGTGACAGGGGTGCTGAAGCTTTCTTT; cdr3_aa: CASSAGDRGAEAFF
clone_size: -; j_call: TRBJ2-7; v_call: TRBV5-1; d_call: -; cdr3_nt: TGCGCCAGCAGCTCCCTTCCTCCCTCCTACGAGCAGTACTTC; cdr3_aa: CASSSLPPSYEQYF
clone_size: once; j_call: TRBJ2-7; v_call: TRBV7-9; d_call: -; cdr3_nt: TGTGCCAGCAGCTTATTTCGGGGGCGCATGATCTACGAGCAGTACTTC; cdr3_aa: CASSLFRGRMIYEQYF
clone_size: -; j_call: TRBJ2-5; v_call: TRBV7-9; d_call: TRBD2; cdr3_nt: TGTGCCAGCAGCTTAGCAGGGAGCGGGAGGGCCTTTGGTGAGACCCAGTACTTC; cdr3_aa: CASSLAGSGRAFGETQYF
clone_size: few; j_call: TRBJ1-3; v_call: TRBV2; d_call: TRBD1; cdr3_nt: TGTGCCAGCAGTCTGGACAGGCTAATCTCTGGAAACACCATATATTTT; cdr3_aa: CASSLDRLISGNTIYF
clone_size: once; j_call: TRBJ1-2; v_call: TRBV7-9; d_call: TRBD1; cdr3_nt: TGTGCCAGCAGCTCCGGGACAGGGATGATCCCTAACTATGGCTACACCTTC; cdr3_aa: CASSSGTGMIPNYGYTF
clone_size: -; j_call: TRBJ1-1; v_call: TRBV19; d_call: -; cdr3_nt: TGTGCCAGTAGTTGGGTACAGGGATACACTGAAGCTTTCTTT; cdr3_aa: CASSWVQGYTEAFF
clone_size: -; j_call: TRBJ1-2; v_call: TRBV5-6; d_call: -; cdr3_nt: TGTGCCAGCAGCCCCCAGCCGGATTATGGCTACACCTTC; cdr3_aa: CASSPQPDYGYTF
clone_size: -; j_call: TRBJ2-7; v_call: TRBV6-1; d_call: -; cdr3_nt: TGTGCCAGCAGGAGACACAGGGAAGGCGAGCAGTACTTC; cdr3_aa: CASRRHREGEQYF
clone_size: -; j_call: TRBJ1-6; v_call: TRBV20-1; d_call: -; cdr3_nt: TGCAGTGCCGGTCTTAATTCACCCCTCCACTTT; cdr3_aa: CSAGLNSPLHF
clone_size: -; j_call: TRBJ2-3; v_call: TRBV29-1; d_call: TRBD1; cdr3_nt: TGCAGCGGACTTGGCTCCGGGACAGAGGCAGATACGCAGTATTTT; cdr3_aa: CSGLGSGTEADTQYF
clone_size: -; j_call: TRBJ1-1; v_call: TRBV18; d_call: -; cdr3_nt: TGTGCCAGCTCACCATCGGGCCCTCGCCGTACGCGGAACACTGAAGCTTTCTTT; cdr3_aa: CASSPSGPRRTRNTEAFF
clone_size: once; j_call: TRBJ2-7; v_call: TRBV27; d_call: TRBD2; cdr3_nt: TGTGCCAGCAGGGGTACTAGCGGAACCTACGAGCAGTACTTC; cdr3_aa: CASRGTSGTYEQYF
clone_size: -; j_call: TRBJ2-3; v_call: TRBV9; d_call: TRBD2; cdr3_nt: TGTGCCAGCAGCCCGCGACTAGCGGGGGATGGAGATACGCAGTATTTT; cdr3_aa: CASSPRLAGDGDTQYF
clone_size: -; j_call: TRBJ1-4; v_call: TRBV4-1; d_call: -; cdr3_nt: TGCGCCAGCAGCCAAGTTGGCAGGGGTCGAAATGAAAAACTGTTTTTT; cdr3_aa: CASSQVGRGRNEKLFF
clone_size: -; j_call: TRBJ2-5; v_call: TRBV25-1; d_call: -; cdr3_nt: TGTGCCAGCAGTGATTGGAGAGACCCCTACCAAGAGACCCAGTACTTC; cdr3_aa: CASSDWRDPYQETQYF
clone_size: once; j_call: TRBJ2-7; v_call: TRBV7-9; d_call: TRBD2; cdr3_nt: TGTGCCAGCACCCGCCTAGCGGGAGGGGACGAGCAGTACTTC; cdr3_aa: CASTRLAGGDEQYF
clone_size: -; j_call: TRBJ1-2; v_call: TRBV11-2; d_call: -; cdr3_nt: TGTGCCAGCACCCCTAGAGGCGGGAAAGGCTACACCTTC; cdr3_aa: CASTPRGGKGYTF
clone_size: -; j_call: TRBJ2-7; v_call: TRBV25-1; d_call: -; cdr3_nt: TGTGCCAGCAGTGAATTGGACAGAGCCTACGAGCAGTACTTC; cdr3_aa: CASSELDRAYEQYF
clone_size: -; j_call: TRBJ1-1; v_call: TRBV29-1; d_call: -; cdr3_nt: TGCAGCGTTCACAGGGATGGGATGGACACTGAAGCTTTCTTT; cdr3_aa: CSVHRDGMDTEAFF
clone_size: few; j_call: TRBJ2-5; v_call: TRBV6-5; d_call: TRBD2; cdr3_nt: TGTGCCAGCACCGAAGCAGCGGGAGTGTCAGAGACCCAGTACTTC; cdr3_aa: CASTEAAGVSETQYF
clone_size: -; j_call: TRBJ1-4; v_call: TRBV7-9; d_call: -; cdr3_nt: TGTGCCAGCAGCCCCGAACGGGGGCAGAATGAAAAACTGTTTTTT; cdr3_aa: CASSPERGQNEKLFF
clone_size: -; j_call: TRBJ1-4; v_call: TRBV28; d_call: -; cdr3_nt: TGTGCCAGCAGTCCCCCCCCCGGCAGGGCTAATGAAAAACTGTTTTTT; cdr3_aa: CASSPPPGRANEKLFF
clone_size: -; j_call: TRBJ2-1; v_call: TRBV7-3; d_call: TRBD2; cdr3_nt: TGTGCCAGCAGCTACGGGACTAGCGGTTACAATGAGCAGTTCTTC; cdr3_aa: CASSYGTSGYNEQFF
clone_size: once; j_call: TRBJ1-4; v_call: TRBV5-6; d_call: TRBD1; cdr3_nt: TGTGCCAGCAGCCGTTACAGGGGTGTCGGAAAACTGTTTTTT; cdr3_aa: CASSRYRGVGKLFF
clone_size: -; j_call: TRBJ2-3; v_call: TRBV7-3; d_call: -; cdr3_nt: TGTGCCAGCAGCTCCGGGGGGCTATACACAGATACGCAGTATTTT; cdr3_aa: CASSSGGLYTDTQYF
clone_size: -; j_call: TRBJ2-5; v_call: TRBV7-6; d_call: -; cdr3_nt: TGTGCCAGCAGCTTAGCGCGGCAAGAGACCCAGTACTTC; cdr3_aa: CASSLARQETQYF